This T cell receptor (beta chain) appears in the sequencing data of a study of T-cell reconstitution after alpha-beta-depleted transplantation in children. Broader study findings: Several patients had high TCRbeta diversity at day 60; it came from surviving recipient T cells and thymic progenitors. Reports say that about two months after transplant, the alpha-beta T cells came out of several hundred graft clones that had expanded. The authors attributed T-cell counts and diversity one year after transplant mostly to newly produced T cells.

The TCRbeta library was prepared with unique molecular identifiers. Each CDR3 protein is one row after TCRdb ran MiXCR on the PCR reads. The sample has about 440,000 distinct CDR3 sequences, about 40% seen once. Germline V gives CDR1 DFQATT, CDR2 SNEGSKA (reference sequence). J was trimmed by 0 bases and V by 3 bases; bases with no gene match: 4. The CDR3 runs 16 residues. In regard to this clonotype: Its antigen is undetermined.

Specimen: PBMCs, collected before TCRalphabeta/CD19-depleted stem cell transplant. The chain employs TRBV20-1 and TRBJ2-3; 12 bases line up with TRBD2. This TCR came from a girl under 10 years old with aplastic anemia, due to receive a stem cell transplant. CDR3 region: CSASLAGGTSTDTQYF. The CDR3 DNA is TGCAGTGCTAGCCTAGCGGGGGGGACTAGCACAGATACGCAGTATTTT.